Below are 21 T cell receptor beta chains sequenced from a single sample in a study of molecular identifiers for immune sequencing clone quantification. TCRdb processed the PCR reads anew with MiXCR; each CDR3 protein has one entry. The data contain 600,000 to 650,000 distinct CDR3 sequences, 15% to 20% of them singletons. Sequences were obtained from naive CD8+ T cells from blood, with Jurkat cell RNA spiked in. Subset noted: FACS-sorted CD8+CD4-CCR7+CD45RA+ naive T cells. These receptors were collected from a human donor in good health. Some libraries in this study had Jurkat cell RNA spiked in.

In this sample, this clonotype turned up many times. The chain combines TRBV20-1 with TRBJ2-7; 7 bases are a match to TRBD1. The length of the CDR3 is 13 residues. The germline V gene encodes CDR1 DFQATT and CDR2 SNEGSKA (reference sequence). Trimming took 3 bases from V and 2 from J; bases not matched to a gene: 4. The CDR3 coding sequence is TGCAGTGCTAGGGGGGACAGTACCTACGAGCAGTACTTC. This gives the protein CSARGDSTYEQYF.

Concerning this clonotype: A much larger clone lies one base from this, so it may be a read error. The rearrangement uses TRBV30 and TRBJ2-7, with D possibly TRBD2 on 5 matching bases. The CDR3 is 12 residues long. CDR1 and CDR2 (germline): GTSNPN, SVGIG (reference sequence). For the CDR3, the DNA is TGTGCCAGGAGCGGTTTCGGCCTCGAGCAGTACTTC. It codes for CARSGFGLEQYF.

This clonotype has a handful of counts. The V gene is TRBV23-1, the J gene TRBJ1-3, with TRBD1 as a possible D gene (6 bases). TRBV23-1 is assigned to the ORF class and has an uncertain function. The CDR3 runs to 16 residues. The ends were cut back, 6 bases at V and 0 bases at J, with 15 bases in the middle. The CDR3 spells CASRRPTGRSGNTIYF. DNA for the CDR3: TGCGCCAGCAGACGCCCGACAGGCCGCTCTGGAAACACCATATATTTT.

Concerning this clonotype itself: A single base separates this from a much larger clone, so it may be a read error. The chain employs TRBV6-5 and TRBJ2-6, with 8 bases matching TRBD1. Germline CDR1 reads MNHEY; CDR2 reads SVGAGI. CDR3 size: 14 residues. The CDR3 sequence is CTSRTGSGANVLTF. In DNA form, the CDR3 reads TGTACCAGCAGGACAGGGAGTGGGGCCAACGTCCTGACTTTC.

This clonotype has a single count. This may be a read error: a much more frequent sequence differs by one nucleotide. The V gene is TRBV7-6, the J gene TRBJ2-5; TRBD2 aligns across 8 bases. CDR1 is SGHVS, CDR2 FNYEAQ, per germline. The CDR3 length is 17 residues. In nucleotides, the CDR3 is TGTGCCGGCAGCTTAGATTGGGCCAGCGGGAGTGCTCCGACCCAGTACTTC. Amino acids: CAGSLDWASGSAPTQYF.

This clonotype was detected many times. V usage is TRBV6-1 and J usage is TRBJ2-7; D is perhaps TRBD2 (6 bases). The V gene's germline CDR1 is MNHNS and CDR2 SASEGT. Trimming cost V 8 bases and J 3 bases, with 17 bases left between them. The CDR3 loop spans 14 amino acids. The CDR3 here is CASRFWTGDYEQYF. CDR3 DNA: TGTGCCAGCCGATTCTGGACGGGGGACTACGAGCAGTACTTC.

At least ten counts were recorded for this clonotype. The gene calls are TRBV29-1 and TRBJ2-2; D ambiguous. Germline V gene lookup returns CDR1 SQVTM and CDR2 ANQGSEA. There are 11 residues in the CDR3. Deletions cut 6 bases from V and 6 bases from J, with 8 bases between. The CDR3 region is CSVQLPGELFF. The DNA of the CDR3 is TGCAGCGTCCAACTCCCCGGGGAGCTGTTTTTT.

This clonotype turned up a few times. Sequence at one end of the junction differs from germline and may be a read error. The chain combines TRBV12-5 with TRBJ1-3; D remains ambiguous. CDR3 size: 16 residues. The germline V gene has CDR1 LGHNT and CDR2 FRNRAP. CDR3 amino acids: CASGLTASLSGSTIYF. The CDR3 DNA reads TGTGCTAGTGGACTAACAGCTTCCCTCTCTGGAAGCACCATATATTTT.

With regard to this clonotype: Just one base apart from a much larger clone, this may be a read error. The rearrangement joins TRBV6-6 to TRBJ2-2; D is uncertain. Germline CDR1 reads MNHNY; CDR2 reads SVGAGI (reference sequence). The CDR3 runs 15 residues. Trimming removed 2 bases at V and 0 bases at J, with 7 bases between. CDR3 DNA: TGTGCCAGCAGTTACATATCGGCGAACACCGGGGAGCTGTTTTTT. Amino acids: CASSYISANTGELFF.

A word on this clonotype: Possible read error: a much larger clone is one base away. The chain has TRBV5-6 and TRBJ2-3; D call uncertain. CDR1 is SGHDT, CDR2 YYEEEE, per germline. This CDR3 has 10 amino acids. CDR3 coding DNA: TGTGCCAGCGGCGGAGATACGCGGTATTTT. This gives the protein CASGGDTRYF.

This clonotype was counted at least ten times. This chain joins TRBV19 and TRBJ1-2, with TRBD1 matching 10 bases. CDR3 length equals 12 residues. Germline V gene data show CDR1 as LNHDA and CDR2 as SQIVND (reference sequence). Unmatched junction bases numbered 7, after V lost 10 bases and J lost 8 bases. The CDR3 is CAMGTGASGYTF. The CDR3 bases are TGTGCCATGGGGACAGGGGCCTCCGGCTACACCTTC.

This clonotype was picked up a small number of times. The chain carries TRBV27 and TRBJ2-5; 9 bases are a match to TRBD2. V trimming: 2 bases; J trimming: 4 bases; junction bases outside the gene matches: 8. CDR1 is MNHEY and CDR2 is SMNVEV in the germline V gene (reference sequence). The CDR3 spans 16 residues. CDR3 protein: CASSLAGGPIRETQYF. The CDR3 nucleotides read TGTGCCAGCAGTTTAGCGGGAGGGCCGATTCGAGAGACCCAGTACTTC.

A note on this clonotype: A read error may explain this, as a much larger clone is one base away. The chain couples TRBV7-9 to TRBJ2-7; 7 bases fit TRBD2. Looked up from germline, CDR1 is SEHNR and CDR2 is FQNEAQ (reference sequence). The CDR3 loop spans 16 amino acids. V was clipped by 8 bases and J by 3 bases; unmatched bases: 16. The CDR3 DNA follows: TGTGCCAGCGGCCATATAGAGCGGGGTAGCGGCTACGAGCAGTACTTC. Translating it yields CASGHIERGSGYEQYF.

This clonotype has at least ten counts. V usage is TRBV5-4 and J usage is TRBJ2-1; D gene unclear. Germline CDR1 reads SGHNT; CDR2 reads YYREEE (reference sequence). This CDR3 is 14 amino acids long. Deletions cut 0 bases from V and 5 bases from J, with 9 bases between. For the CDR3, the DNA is TGTGCCAGCAGCTTGGCCTTTGCGGACAATGAGCAGTTCTTC. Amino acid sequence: CASSLAFADNEQFF.

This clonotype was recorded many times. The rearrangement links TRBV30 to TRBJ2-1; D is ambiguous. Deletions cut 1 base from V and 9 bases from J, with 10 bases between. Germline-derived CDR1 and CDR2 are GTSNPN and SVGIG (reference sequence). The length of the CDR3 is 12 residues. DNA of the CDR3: TGTGCCTGGAGTGGTAGCAGTAGTGAGCAGTTCTTC. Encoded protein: CAWSGSSSEQFF.

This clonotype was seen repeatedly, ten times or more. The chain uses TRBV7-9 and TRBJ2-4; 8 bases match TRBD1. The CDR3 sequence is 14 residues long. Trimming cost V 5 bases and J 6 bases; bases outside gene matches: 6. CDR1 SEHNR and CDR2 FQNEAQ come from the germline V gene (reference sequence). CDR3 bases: TGTGCCAGCAGCGTCGGACAGGGAGGAAACATTCAGTACTTC. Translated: CASSVGQGGNIQYF.

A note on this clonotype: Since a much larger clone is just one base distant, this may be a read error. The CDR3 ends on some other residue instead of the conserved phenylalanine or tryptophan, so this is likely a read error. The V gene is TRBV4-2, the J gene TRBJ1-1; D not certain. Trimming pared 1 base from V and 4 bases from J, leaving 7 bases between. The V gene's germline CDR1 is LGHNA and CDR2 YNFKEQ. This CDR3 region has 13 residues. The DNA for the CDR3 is TGTGCCAGCAGCCAAGTTGGCATCACTGAAGCTTTCTTG. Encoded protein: CASSQVGITEAFL.

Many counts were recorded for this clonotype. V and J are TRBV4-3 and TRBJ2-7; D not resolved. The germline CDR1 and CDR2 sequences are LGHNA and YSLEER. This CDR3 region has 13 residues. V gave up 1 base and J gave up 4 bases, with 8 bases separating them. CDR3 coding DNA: TGCGCCAGCAGCCAAGGACGACCTTACGAGCAGTACTTC. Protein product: CASSQGRPYEQYF.

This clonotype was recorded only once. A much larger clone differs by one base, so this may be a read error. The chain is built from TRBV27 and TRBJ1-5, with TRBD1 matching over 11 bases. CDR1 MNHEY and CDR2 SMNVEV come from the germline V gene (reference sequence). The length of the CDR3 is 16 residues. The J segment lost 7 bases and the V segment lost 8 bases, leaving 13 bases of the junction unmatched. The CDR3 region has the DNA TGTGCCAGCGGTACCTCCGGACAGGGGGCGAGGCAGCCCCAGCATTTT. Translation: CASGTSGQGARQPQHF.

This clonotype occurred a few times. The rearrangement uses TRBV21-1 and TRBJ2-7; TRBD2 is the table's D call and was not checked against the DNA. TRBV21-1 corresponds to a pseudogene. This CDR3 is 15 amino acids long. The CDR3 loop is CASSTEGPYSYEQYF. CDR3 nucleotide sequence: TGTGCCAGCAGTACCGAGGGGCCTTACTCCTACGAGCAGTACTTC.

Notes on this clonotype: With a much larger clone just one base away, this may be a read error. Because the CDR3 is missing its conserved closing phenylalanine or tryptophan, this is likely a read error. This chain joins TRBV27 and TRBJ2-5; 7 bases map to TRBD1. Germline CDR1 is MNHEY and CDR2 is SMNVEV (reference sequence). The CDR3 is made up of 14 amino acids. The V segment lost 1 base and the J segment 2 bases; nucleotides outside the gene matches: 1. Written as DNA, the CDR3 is TGTGCCAGCAGTTTATTGGGACAGCAAGAGACCCAGTACCTC. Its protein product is CASSLLGQQETQYL.